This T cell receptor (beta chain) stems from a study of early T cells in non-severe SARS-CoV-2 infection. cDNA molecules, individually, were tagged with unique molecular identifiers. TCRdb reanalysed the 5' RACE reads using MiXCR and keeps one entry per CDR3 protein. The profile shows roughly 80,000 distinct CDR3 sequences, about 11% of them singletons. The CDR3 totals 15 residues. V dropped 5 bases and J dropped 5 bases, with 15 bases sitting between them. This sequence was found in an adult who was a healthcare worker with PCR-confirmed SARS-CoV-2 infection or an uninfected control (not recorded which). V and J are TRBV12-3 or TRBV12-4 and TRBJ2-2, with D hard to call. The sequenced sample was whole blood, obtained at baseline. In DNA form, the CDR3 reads TGTGCCAGCAGTCGGGCCGCCGTGAGAACCGGGGAGCTGTTTTTT. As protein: CASSRAAVRTGELFF.